This TCR beta chain was identified in a study of cytomegalovirus exposure and HLA in healthy donors. This clone was picked up a small number of times. Vbeta (60) and Jbeta (13) primers were used in the PCR. TCRdb's copy holds only in-frame clones and misses some; the assay was immunoSEQ multiplex PCR. This table has about 120,000 clones, 60% to 85% appearing once. Germline values: CDR1 SGHAT, CDR2 FQDESV (reference sequence). The V end was cut by 3 bases, the J end by 5 bases, with 10 bases between. The CDR3 extends over 13 amino acids. This receptor was obtained from a woman in her thirties or forties in good health and CMV-seropositive. Sample: PBMCs. The V gene is TRBV11-1, the J gene TRBJ2-5; no firm D call. The CDR3 here is CASSFPGGETQYF. The CDR3 nucleotides read TGTGCCAGCAGCTTCCCAGGTGGGGAGACCCAGTACTTC.